These T cell receptor beta chains were read from a single sample in a study of PD-L1 blockade in urothelial cancer. The assay was immunoSEQ multiplex PCR, and TCRdb's table has in-frame clones only and misses some. This table has approximately 79,000 clones, around four fifths appearing once. Sequences were derived from PBMCs, sampled around atezolizumab (anti-PD-L1) treatment. The receptors originated from a man aged 40-50 years with urothelial cancer. Both conserved end residues are part of each CDR3. D genes are given only for firm matches. Clone size, where shown, is once, few, many, or a class for clones that have expanded.

clone_size: -; j_call: TRBJ1-1; v_call: TRBV2; d_call: -; cdr3_nt: TGTGCCAGCAGTGATACCCCGAGCACTGAAGCTTTCTTT; cdr3_aa: CASSDTPSTEAFF
clone_size: -; j_call: TRBJ2-5; v_call: TRBV5-1; d_call: -; cdr3_nt: TGCGCCAGCAGCTTGCAGTCAGAAGAGACCCAGTACTTC; cdr3_aa: CASSLQSEETQYF
clone_size: -; j_call: TRBJ1-1; v_call: TRBV4-2; d_call: -; cdr3_nt: TGTGCCAGCAGCCAAGATCTCGGGGAAGGATATGAAGCTTTCTTT; cdr3_aa: CASSQDLGEGYEAFF
clone_size: -; j_call: TRBJ1-2; v_call: TRBV9; d_call: TRBD1; cdr3_nt: TGTGCCAGCAGCGTGATGGACAGGGCAAGTGGCTACACCTTC; cdr3_aa: CASSVMDRASGYTF
clone_size: -; j_call: TRBJ2-6; v_call: TRBV30; d_call: -; cdr3_nt: TGTGCCCTGGAGAGGGGGGCCAACGTCCTGACTTTC; cdr3_aa: CALERGANVLTF
clone_size: -; j_call: TRBJ1-2; v_call: TRBV5-6; d_call: -; cdr3_nt: TGTGCCAGCAGCTTACCCCACAGGGCTAACTATGGCTACACCTTC; cdr3_aa: CASSLPHRANYGYTF
clone_size: -; j_call: TRBJ2-3; v_call: TRBV7-9; d_call: -; cdr3_nt: TGTGCCAGCAGCCCTGTTGTAGCGAGCACAGATACGCAGTATTTT; cdr3_aa: CASSPVVASTDTQYF
clone_size: -; j_call: TRBJ2-7; v_call: TRBV28; d_call: TRBD2; cdr3_nt: TGTGCCAGCAGTTTCAGCGGGAGGGCCCTAGAGTACTTC; cdr3_aa: CASSFSGRALEYF
clone_size: -; j_call: TRBJ2-5; v_call: TRBV11-2; d_call: -; cdr3_nt: TGTGCCAGCAGCTTAGGGATCGGGACAAAGGAGACCCAGTACTTC; cdr3_aa: CASSLGIGTKETQYF
clone_size: -; j_call: TRBJ2-1; v_call: TRBV5-1; d_call: -; cdr3_nt: TGCGCCAGCAGCTTGGGGCAGGGGAGGGTCAATGAGCAGTTCTTC; cdr3_aa: CASSLGQGRVNEQFF
clone_size: -; j_call: TRBJ2-3; v_call: TRBV18; d_call: -; cdr3_nt: TGTGCCAGCTCACCCCAGGGAGATACGCAGTATTTT; cdr3_aa: CASSPQGDTQYF
clone_size: few; j_call: TRBJ2-1; v_call: TRBV7-3; d_call: -; cdr3_nt: TGTGCCAGCAGCTTAACAAGCGGCGGCAGCTGGGGAAAAATGTCCTACAATGAGCAGTTCTTC; cdr3_aa: CASSLTSGGSWGKMSYNEQFF
clone_size: -; j_call: TRBJ1-5; v_call: TRBV6-1; d_call: -; cdr3_nt: TGTGCCAGCACGGTCAGTGCAGGGATTAACCAGCCCCAGCATTTT; cdr3_aa: CASTVSAGINQPQHF
clone_size: once; j_call: TRBJ1-2; v_call: TRBV19; d_call: -; cdr3_nt: TGTGCCAGTACCACACCTGTGCTCGGGGTAAACTATGGCTACACCTTC; cdr3_aa: CASTTPVLGVNYGYTF
clone_size: -; j_call: TRBJ1-3; v_call: TRBV11-2; d_call: -; cdr3_nt: TGTGCCAGCAGCTTTGGGCGGGGTGGAAACACCATATATTTT; cdr3_aa: CASSFGRGGNTIYF
clone_size: once; j_call: TRBJ1-5; v_call: TRBV7-2; d_call: TRBD1; cdr3_nt: TGTGCCAGCAGCACCAACAGGGGGCAGCCCCAGCATTTT; cdr3_aa: CASSTNRGQPQHF
clone_size: once; j_call: TRBJ1-2; v_call: TRBV6-1; d_call: -; cdr3_nt: TGTGCCAGCAGTGTTTTCCAGGTTAACTATGGCTACACCTTC; cdr3_aa: CASSVFQVNYGYTF
clone_size: -; j_call: TRBJ1-4; v_call: TRBV10-3; d_call: -; cdr3_nt: TGTGCCATCAAGGCAGGAACTAATGAAAAACTGTTTTTT; cdr3_aa: CAIKAGTNEKLFF
clone_size: -; j_call: TRBJ2-7; v_call: TRBV7-9; d_call: TRBD2; cdr3_nt: TGTGCCAGCAGCTCTAGCGGGAGCCCCTACGAGCAGTACTTC; cdr3_aa: CASSSSGSPYEQYF
clone_size: -; j_call: TRBJ2-5; v_call: TRBV28; d_call: TRBD2; cdr3_nt: TGTGCCAGCATACCAGCGGGGCGGGAGGTTGAGACCCAGTACTTC; cdr3_aa: CASIPAGREVETQYF
clone_size: -; j_call: TRBJ1-5; v_call: TRBV4-3; d_call: -; cdr3_nt: TGCGCCAGCAGCCAAGAGCCCATACTCTCGGGAAACCAGCCCCAGCATTTT; cdr3_aa: CASSQEPILSGNQPQHF
clone_size: -; j_call: TRBJ2-5; v_call: TRBV18; d_call: -; cdr3_nt: TGTGCCAGCTCTAAACAAGAGACCCAGTACTTC; cdr3_aa: CASSKQETQYF
clone_size: -; j_call: TRBJ2-7; v_call: TRBV30; d_call: TRBD1; cdr3_nt: TGTGCCTGGCAGGACAGGGTGTTCGAGCAGTACTTC; cdr3_aa: CAWQDRVFEQYF
clone_size: -; j_call: TRBJ1-1; v_call: TRBV7-9; d_call: -; cdr3_nt: TGTGCCAGCAGCTTAACAGAAAACCGAGCTTTCTTT; cdr3_aa: CASSLTENRAFF
clone_size: -; j_call: TRBJ2-1; v_call: TRBV4-1; d_call: -; cdr3_nt: TGCGCCAGCAGCCAACCTCATCGGGGCGGGACTTACAATGAGCAGTTCTTC; cdr3_aa: CASSQPHRGGTYNEQFF
clone_size: -; j_call: TRBJ2-6; v_call: TRBV11-2; d_call: -; cdr3_nt: TGTGCCAGCAGCTTAGGAGGATTGGGTGCTGGGGCCAACGTCCTGACTTTC; cdr3_aa: CASSLGGLGAGANVLTF
clone_size: -; j_call: TRBJ2-7; v_call: TRBV28; d_call: -; cdr3_nt: TGTGCCAGCAGTTTAGACAGTTCCTACGAGCAGTACTTC; cdr3_aa: CASSLDSSYEQYF
clone_size: -; j_call: TRBJ1-1; v_call: TRBV5-5; d_call: TRBD1; cdr3_nt: TGTGCCAGCAGCCGGCAACAGGGGGACACTGAAGCTTTCTTT; cdr3_aa: CASSRQQGDTEAFF
clone_size: -; j_call: TRBJ2-3; v_call: TRBV30; d_call: -; cdr3_nt: TGTGCCTGGAGTGTCCGAGATACGCAGTATTTT; cdr3_aa: CAWSVRDTQYF
clone_size: -; j_call: TRBJ2-7; v_call: TRBV10-2; d_call: -; cdr3_nt: TGCGCCAGCAGTGCGAGCGGAAGCTCCTACGAGCAGTACTTC; cdr3_aa: CASSASGSSYEQYF
clone_size: -; j_call: TRBJ2-1; v_call: TRBV2; d_call: -; cdr3_nt: TGTGCCACCCCGGTCGAAGAGGATTACAATGAGCAGTTCTTC; cdr3_aa: CATPVEEDYNEQFF
clone_size: -; j_call: TRBJ1-1; v_call: TRBV25-1; d_call: -; cdr3_nt: TGTGCCAGCAGTGAATATACAGGGTTTTCCTCTGAAGCTTTCTTT; cdr3_aa: CASSEYTGFSSEAFF
clone_size: -; j_call: TRBJ1-2; v_call: TRBV5-1; d_call: TRBD1; cdr3_nt: TGCGCCAGCAGCCTCTCGGACAGGGGCGGCGGCTACACCTTC; cdr3_aa: CASSLSDRGGGYTF
clone_size: -; j_call: TRBJ2-3; v_call: TRBV11-1; d_call: -; cdr3_nt: TGTGCCAGCAGCTTTGGGCTCAACGGGGCGCAGTATTTT; cdr3_aa: CASSFGLNGAQYF
clone_size: -; j_call: TRBJ2-5; v_call: TRBV29-1; d_call: -; cdr3_nt: TGCAGCGTGAATAGCGGAAAAGAGACCCAGTACTTC; cdr3_aa: CSVNSGKETQYF
clone_size: few; j_call: TRBJ1-1; v_call: TRBV28; d_call: -; cdr3_nt: TGTGCCGTCGGGAGGGGACGCGGCACTGAAGCTTTCTTT; cdr3_aa: CAVGRGRGTEAFF
clone_size: -; j_call: TRBJ1-1; v_call: TRBV27; d_call: -; cdr3_nt: TGTGCCAGCAGTTCACAGGGTCGCACTGAAGCTTTCTTT; cdr3_aa: CASSSQGRTEAFF
clone_size: -; j_call: TRBJ2-5; v_call: TRBV7-9; d_call: TRBD2; cdr3_nt: TGTGCCAGCAGCTCCTCGGACGCGGGAGGACAGGAGACCCAGTACTTC; cdr3_aa: CASSSSDAGGQETQYF
clone_size: once; j_call: TRBJ2-7; v_call: TRBV27; d_call: -; cdr3_nt: TGTGCCAGCAGTTTCCTGAGCTCCTACGAGCAGTACTTC; cdr3_aa: CASSFLSSYEQYF
clone_size: -; j_call: TRBJ2-2; v_call: TRBV5-1; d_call: TRBD1; cdr3_nt: TGCGCCAGCAGCCGCCTGGACAGGGGTGTTTACGCCGGGGAGCTGTTTTTT; cdr3_aa: CASSRLDRGVYAGELFF
clone_size: -; j_call: TRBJ1-1; v_call: TRBV28; d_call: -; cdr3_nt: TGTGCCAGCATTCAGGGCCTCACTGAAGCTTTCTTT; cdr3_aa: CASIQGLTEAFF
clone_size: -; j_call: TRBJ2-7; v_call: TRBV6-5; d_call: -; cdr3_nt: TGTGCCAGCCCTACCCCGGCCAGGTCATACGAGCAGTACTTC; cdr3_aa: CASPTPARSYEQYF
clone_size: -; j_call: TRBJ1-3; v_call: TRBV13; d_call: -; cdr3_nt: TGTGCCAGCAGTCAGGGTATCGGAAACACCATATATTTT; cdr3_aa: CASSQGIGNTIYF
clone_size: once; j_call: TRBJ2-1; v_call: TRBV29-1; d_call: TRBD2; cdr3_nt: TGCAGCGTTGACGGTAGCGGGAGGCCAATCCTTAGCTCCTACAATGAGCAGTTCTTC; cdr3_aa: CSVDGSGRPILSSYNEQFF
clone_size: -; j_call: TRBJ2-1; v_call: TRBV5-1; d_call: TRBD2; cdr3_nt: TGCGCCAGCAGCGAGGGACTAGCGGGGGGCAATGAGCAGTTCTTC; cdr3_aa: CASSEGLAGGNEQFF
clone_size: -; j_call: TRBJ2-1; v_call: TRBV30; d_call: -; cdr3_nt: TGTGCCTGGAGCCGGGGGACCGGGACCTACAATGAGCAGTTCTTC; cdr3_aa: CAWSRGTGTYNEQFF
clone_size: -; j_call: TRBJ1-3; v_call: TRBV11-2; d_call: -; cdr3_nt: TGTGCCAGCAGCTCCCTCATCGGGGCTGGAAACACCATATATTTT; cdr3_aa: CASSSLIGAGNTIYF
clone_size: -; j_call: TRBJ1-1; v_call: TRBV28; d_call: -; cdr3_nt: TGTGCCAGCAGCCCGAACCAGGCCCCCGGGGGTCCTGAAGCTTTCTTT; cdr3_aa: CASSPNQAPGGPEAFF